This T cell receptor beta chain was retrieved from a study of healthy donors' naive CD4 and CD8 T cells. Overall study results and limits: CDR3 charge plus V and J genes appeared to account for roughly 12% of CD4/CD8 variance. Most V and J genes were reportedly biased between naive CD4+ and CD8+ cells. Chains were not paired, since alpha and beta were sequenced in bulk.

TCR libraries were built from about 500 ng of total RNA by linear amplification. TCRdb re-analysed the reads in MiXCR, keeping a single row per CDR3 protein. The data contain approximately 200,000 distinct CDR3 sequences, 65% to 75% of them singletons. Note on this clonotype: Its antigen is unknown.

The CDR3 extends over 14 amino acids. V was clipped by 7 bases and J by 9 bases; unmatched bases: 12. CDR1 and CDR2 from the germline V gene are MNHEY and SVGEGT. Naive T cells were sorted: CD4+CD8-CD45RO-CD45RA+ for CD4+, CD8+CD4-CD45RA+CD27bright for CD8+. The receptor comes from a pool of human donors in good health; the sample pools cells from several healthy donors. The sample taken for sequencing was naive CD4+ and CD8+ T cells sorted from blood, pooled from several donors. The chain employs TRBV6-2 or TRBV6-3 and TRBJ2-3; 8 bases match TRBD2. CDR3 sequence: CASTRQTSERTQYF. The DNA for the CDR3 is TGTGCCAGCACCCGTCAGACTAGCGAGAGAACGCAGTATTTT.